This entry is about one T cell receptor beta chain. These data belong to a study of PD-1 blockade in classical Hodgkin lymphoma. The time point here: cycle 4 day 1 (C4D1), after more than five weeks of nivolumab. All patients relapsed after autologous stem cell transplantation, and brentuximab vedotin exposure varied. Produced via immunoSEQ multiplex PCR; TCRdb's table is partial and in-frame only. Of more than 85,000 clones in the sample, about 92% were seen once. Germline values: CDR1 SEHNR, CDR2 FQNEAQ (reference sequence). There are 15 residues in the CDR3. The V end was cut by 5 bases, the J end by 1 base, with 11 bases between.

The sequence was collected from a human donor with classical Hodgkin lymphoma. The sequenced sample was peripheral blood mononuclear cells (PBMCs), obtained before the fourth cycle of nivolumab. The chain is built from TRBV7-9 and TRBJ1-4; no definite D call. CDR3 in amino acids: CASSQDRGTNEKLFF. The CDR3 DNA follows: TGTGCCAGCAGCCAGGATCGGGGAACTAATGAAAAACTGTTTTTT.